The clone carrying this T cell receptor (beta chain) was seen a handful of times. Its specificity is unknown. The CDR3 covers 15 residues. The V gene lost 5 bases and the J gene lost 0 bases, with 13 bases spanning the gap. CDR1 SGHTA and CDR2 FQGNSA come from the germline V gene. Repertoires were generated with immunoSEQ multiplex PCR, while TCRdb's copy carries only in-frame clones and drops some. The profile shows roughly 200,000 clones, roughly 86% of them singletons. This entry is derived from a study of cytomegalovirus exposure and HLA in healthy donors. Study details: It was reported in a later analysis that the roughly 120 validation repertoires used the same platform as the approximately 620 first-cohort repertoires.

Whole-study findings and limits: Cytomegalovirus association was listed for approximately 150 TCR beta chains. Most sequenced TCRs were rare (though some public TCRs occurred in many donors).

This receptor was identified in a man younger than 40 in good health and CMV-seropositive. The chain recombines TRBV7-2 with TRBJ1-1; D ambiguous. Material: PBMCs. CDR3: CASSPLGGMNTEAFF. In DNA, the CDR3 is TGTGCCAGCAGCCCCCTTGGAGGGATGAACACTGAAGCTTTCTTT.